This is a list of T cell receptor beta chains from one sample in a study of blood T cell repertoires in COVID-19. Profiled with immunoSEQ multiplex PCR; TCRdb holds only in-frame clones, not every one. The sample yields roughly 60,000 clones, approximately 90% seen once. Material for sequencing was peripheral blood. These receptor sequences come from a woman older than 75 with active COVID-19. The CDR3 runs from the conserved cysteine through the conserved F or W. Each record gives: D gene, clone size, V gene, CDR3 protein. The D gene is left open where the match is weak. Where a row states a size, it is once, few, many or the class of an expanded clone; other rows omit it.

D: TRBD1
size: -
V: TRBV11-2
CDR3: CASSPGQGRYGYTF

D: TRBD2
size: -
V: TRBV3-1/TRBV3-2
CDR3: CASSQSWGGSTGELFF

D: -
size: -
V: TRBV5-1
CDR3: CASSLGQMSGNTEAFF

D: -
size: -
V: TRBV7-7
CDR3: CASSLLSMGAPFYNEQFF

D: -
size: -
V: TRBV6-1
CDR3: CASSDGVSASGNTIYF

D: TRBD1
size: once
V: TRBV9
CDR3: CASSGGPDRGYSNQPQHF

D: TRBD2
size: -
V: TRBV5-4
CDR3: CASSLEGGRAPYEQYF

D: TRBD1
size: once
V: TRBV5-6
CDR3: CASSFGTGGNEQYF

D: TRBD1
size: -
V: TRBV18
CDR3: CASSEDRDTGELFF

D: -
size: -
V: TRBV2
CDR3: CASSAQVQETQYF

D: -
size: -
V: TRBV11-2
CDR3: CASSFSDTEAFF

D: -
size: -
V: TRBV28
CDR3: CASSLEGWGPTEAFF

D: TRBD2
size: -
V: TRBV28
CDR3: CASRGLAGGSYNEQFF

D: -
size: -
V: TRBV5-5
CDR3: CASSLFGQGEQFF

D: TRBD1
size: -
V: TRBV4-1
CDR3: CASSPTGGKAFF

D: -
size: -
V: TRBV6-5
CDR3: CASSYAGTVTDTQYF

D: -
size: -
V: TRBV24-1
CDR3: CATSPHRDGMNTEAFF

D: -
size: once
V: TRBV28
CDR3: CASSPPPGVKGYAGELFF

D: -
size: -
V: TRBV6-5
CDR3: CASSSDRDSGSPLHF

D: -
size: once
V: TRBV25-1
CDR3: CASSEFSGEMNTEAFF

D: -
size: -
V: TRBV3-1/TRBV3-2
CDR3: CASSLTSSANYGYTF

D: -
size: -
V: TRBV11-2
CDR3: CASSTRTAGSSYNSPLHF

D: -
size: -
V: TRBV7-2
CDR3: CASSRDGFGNTIYF

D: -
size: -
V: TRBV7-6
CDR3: CASSLVQGHEQFF

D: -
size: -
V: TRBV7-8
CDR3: CASSPAAAVRELFF

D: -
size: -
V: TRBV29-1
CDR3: CSVDMASYNEQFF

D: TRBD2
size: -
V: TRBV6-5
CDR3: CASSLAGESYNEQFF

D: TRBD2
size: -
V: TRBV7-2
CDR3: CASSLGVFGGGQETQYF

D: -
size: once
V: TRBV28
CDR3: CASSLYRVDKNIQYF

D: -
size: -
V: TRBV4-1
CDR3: CASSRGTVETQYF

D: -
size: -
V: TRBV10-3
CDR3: CAIIPTSGNTIYF

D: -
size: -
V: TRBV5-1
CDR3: CASSSAAALPGAYNEQFF

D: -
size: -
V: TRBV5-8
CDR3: CASEPGQGNYGYTF

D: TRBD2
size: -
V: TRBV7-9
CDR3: CASSPGLAGYNEQFF

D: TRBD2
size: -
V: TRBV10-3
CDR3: CAISESGRAGGELFF

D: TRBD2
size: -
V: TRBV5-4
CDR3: CASSFQPTSGGSYNEQFF

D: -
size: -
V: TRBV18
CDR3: CASSPRHSGANVLTF